The 11 T cell receptor beta chains given below trace back to one sample, sequenced in a study of somatic mutations in cytotoxic T cells in rheumatoid arthritis. Assay: immunoSEQ multiplex PCR; the TCRdb copy retains only in-frame clones and omits some. The sample holds about 14,000 clones, around 76% seen once. The sequenced sample was CD8+ T cells sorted from blood. All receptors come from an adult with rheumatoid arthritis.

The genes are TRBV7-9 and TRBJ2-7; no clear D. V shed 2 bases and J shed 1 base, with 3 bases lying between them. The CDR3 is made up of 12 amino acids. Germline lookup yields CDR1 SEHNR and CDR2 FQNEAQ (reference sequence). The CDR3 reads CASSLTSYEQYF. DNA for the CDR3: TGTGCCAGCAGCTTAACTTCCTACGAGCAGTACTTC.

The gene calls are TRBV19 and TRBJ2-7; D assignment may be TRBD1 or TRBD2 (5 bases each). CDR3 length equals 12 residues. CDR1 is LNHDA and CDR2 is SQIVND in the germline V gene (reference sequence). Trimming cost V 6 bases and J 3 bases, with 9 bases left between them. In DNA form, the CDR3 reads TGTGCCAGTAGCAGGGACGGCTACGAGCAGTACTTC. Its protein product is CASSRDGYEQYF.

The chain has TRBV5-6 and TRBJ2-7, with D possibly called TRBD1 or TRBD2 (6 bases each). Germline V gene lookup returns CDR1 SGHDT and CDR2 YYEEEE. The CDR3 length is 13 residues. V lost 4 bases to trimming and J lost 4 bases, with 12 bases between them. For the CDR3, the DNA is TGTGCCAGCAGCCCCCGAGGGGGGTACGAGCAGTACTTC. Protein: CASSPRGGYEQYF. Using reference TRBV5-6 and TRBJ2-7 for the parts outside the CDR3, the full variable domain is DAGVTQSPTHLIKTRGQQVTLRCSPKSGHDTVSWYQQALGQGPQFIFQYYEEEERQRGNFPDRFSGHQFPNYSSELNVNALLLGDSALYLCASSPRGGYEQYFGPGTRLTVT.

The chain couples TRBV19 to TRBJ2-1, with no clear D. V dropped 1 base and J dropped 2 bases, with 9 bases sitting between them. Germline V gene lookup returns CDR1 LNHDA and CDR2 SQIVND (reference sequence). The CDR3 loop spans 15 amino acids. Here the CDR3 DNA reads TGTGCCAGTAGTATAGGTAGCAGCCCCTACAATGAGCAGTTCTTC. It translates to CASSIGSSPYNEQFF.

The chain recombines TRBV29-1 with TRBJ2-1, with 8 bases identical to TRBD2. The CDR3 length is 17 residues. The germline V gene has CDR1 SQVTM and CDR2 ANQGSEA. The trim removed 5 bases at V and 6 bases at J, leaving 18 bases unmatched. Written as DNA, the CDR3 is TGCAGCGTTCGTCTACCAACCCCCGGGAGGGCCTCCAATGAGCAGTTCTTC. This codes for CSVRLPTPGRASNEQFF.

This clone was seen just once. An end of the junction does not agree with germline; a read error may underlie this. Other DNA sequences within the sample encode an identical CDR3. The rearrangement links TRBV7-9 to TRBJ2-7; TRBD1 or TRBD2 may be the D gene (5 bases each). The CDR3 has 16 residues. In germline, CDR1 is SEHNR, CDR2 FQNEAQ (reference sequence). The CDR3 DNA is TGTGCCAGCAGCCTAGGGGAGCGGCGAGAGTTCTACGAGCAGTACTTT. It encodes CASSLGERREFYEQYF. The full variable domain, in which reference TRBV7-9 and TRBJ2-7 provide the parts outside the CDR3, is DTGVSQNPRHKITKRGQNVTFRCDPISEHNRLYWYRQTLGQGPEFLTYFQNEAQLEKSRLLSDRFSAERPKGSFSTLEIQRTEQGDSAMYLCASSLGERREFYEQYFGPGTRLTVT.

The chain uses TRBV7-9 and TRBJ2-1; 14 bases agree with TRBD2. Looked up from germline, CDR1 is SEHNR and CDR2 is FQNEAQ (reference sequence). Germline trimming cut 5 bases from V and 2 bases from J; bases unmatched to any gene: 2. The CDR3 runs to 16 residues. CDR3 sequence reads: CASSRLAGGPYNEQFF. The CDR3, as DNA: TGTGCCAGCAGCAGACTAGCGGGAGGGCCCTACAATGAGCAGTTCTTC.

This clone was recorded only once. The rearrangement uses TRBV9 and TRBJ1-2, with D perhaps TRBD1 (5 bases). This CDR3 has 11 residues. With 0 bases removed from V and 10 bases from J, the gap between germline ends came to 7 bases. Germline V gene lookup returns CDR1 SGDLS and CDR2 YYNGEE. As DNA, the CDR3 is TGTGCCAGCAGCGTAGGGGGGTACTACACCTTC. Amino acids: CASSVGGYYTF.

The rearrangement uses TRBV28 and TRBJ2-7; 7 bases match TRBD2. From germline, CDR1 is MDHEN and CDR2 SYDVKM. The length of the CDR3 is 14 residues. V shed 6 bases and J 2 bases; nucleotides not matched to a gene: 7. As DNA, the CDR3 is TGTGCCAGCAGCCCCAGCGGGAATACCTACGAGCAGTACTTC. Translating gives CASSPSGNTYEQYF.

This chain connects TRBV4-1 to TRBJ2-1; 7 nucleotides align to TRBD2. CDR1 is MGHRA and CDR2 is YSYEKL in the germline V gene. The CDR3 length is 11 residues. Trimming cost V 4 bases and J 9 bases; bases outside gene matches: 0. The CDR3 here is CASSRGGEQFF. Written as DNA, the CDR3 is TGCGCCAGCAGCCGCGGGGGTGAGCAGTTCTTC.

This chain's CDR3 is CASSTYWNQDEQFF. The DNA of the CDR3 is TGTGCCAGCAGTACGTACTGGAACCAAGACGAGCAGTTCTTC. The V gene is TRBV6-6, the J gene TRBJ2-1; unclear D gene. The germline CDR1 and CDR2 sequences are MNHNY and SVGAGI (reference sequence). The CDR3 is 14 amino acids. V was clipped by 5 bases and J by 10 bases, with 18 bases between them.